This is a list of T cell receptor beta chains from one sample in a study of shared clonotypes between healthy human individuals. Clones were sequenced by immunoSEQ multiplex PCR, and TCRdb holds only the in-frame ones, with some missing. The profile shows over 950,000 clones, 70% to 80% of them singletons. Sequenced material: memory CD4+ T cells from PBMCs. These receptors were taken from a man aged 18 to 29 in good health. Some clones in this sample may be carry-over from other donors' samples. Both conserved end residues are part of each CDR3. D genes are given only for firm matches. Part of the rows lack a size; the others show once, few, many or a class for expanded clones.

TRBV2	.	.	TRBJ1-1	TGTGCCAGCAGTGAAGGGGTGAACACTGAAGCTTTCTTT	CASSEGVNTEAFF
TRBV18	.	.	TRBJ2-1	TGTGCCAGCTCACCACCGGGCAGCTTCTACAATGAGCAGTTCTTC	CASSPPGSFYNEQFF
TRBV30	.	.	TRBJ1-3	TGTGCCTGGAGTGTATCCACTCTCTCTGGAAACACCATATATTTT	CAWSVSTLSGNTIYF
TRBV6-1	TRBD1	.	TRBJ1-5	TGTGCCAGCACCGACAGGGGGTATCAGCCCCAGCATTTT	CASTDRGYQPQHF
TRBV7-2	TRBD1	.	TRBJ2-7	TGTGCCAGCAGCCGTGACAGGGCCCTCTCCTACGAGCAGTACTTC	CASSRDRALSYEQYF
TRBV4-1	.	.	TRBJ2-7	TGCGCCAGCAGCCAAGGGTTTAAGCAGTACTTC	CASSQGFKQYF
TRBV28	.	.	TRBJ2-1	TGTGCAGCCGGGTTAGATAGCTCCTACAATGAGCAGTTCTTC	CAAGLDSSYNEQFF
TRBV5-1	TRBD2	.	TRBJ2-1	TGCGCCAGCAGCTTGGGGCCCCTCACTAGCGCTGAGCAGTTCTTC	CASSLGPLTSAEQFF
TRBV28	TRBD1	.	TRBJ1-2	TGTGCCAGCAGCCCGGGACAGGGGAAGGGTGGCTACACCTTC	CASSPGQGKGGYTF
TRBV18	.	once	TRBJ1-4	TGTGCCAGCTCACCCCAAGGGAGCGCTAATGAAAAACTGTTTTTT	CASSPQGSANEKLFF
TRBV5-1	.	.	TRBJ2-5	TGCGCCAGCAGGCTTGGTGGGCGGACGCAAGAGACCCAGTACTTC	CASRLGGRTQETQYF
TRBV7-8	.	.	TRBJ2-7	TGTGCCAGCAGCTTATTTGTAGGGGAGGCCGAGCAGTACTTC	CASSLFVGEAEQYF
TRBV28	TRBD1	.	TRBJ1-2	TGTGCCAGCATTCGACAGGGGGCGTATAACTATGGCTACACCTTC	CASIRQGAYNYGYTF
TRBV11-2	.	.	TRBJ2-1	TGTGCCAGCAGCTTAGAAAGGGCTGAGCAGTTCTTC	CASSLERAEQFF
TRBV14	TRBD2	.	TRBJ2-7	TGTGCCAGCAGCCAAGGGACTAGCGGGCGTTACGAGCAGTACTTC	CASSQGTSGRYEQYF
TRBV6-5	.	few	TRBJ1-4	TGTGCCAGCAGCCTCGGGACGGGCGGAAAACTGTTTTTT	CASSLGTGGKLFF
TRBV2	TRBD2	.	TRBJ2-5	TGTGCCAGCAACAAAGGACTAGCGGGAGGCGAAGGGACCCAGTACTTC	CASNKGLAGGEGTQYF
TRBV9	.	.	TRBJ1-1	TGTGCCAGCAGCCTCTCGGGGGGGAGGACTGAAGCTTTCTTT	CASSLSGGRTEAFF
TRBV5-1	TRBD1	once	TRBJ2-7	TGCGCCAGCAGCCTAGGGACAGACAGCTACGAGCAGTACTTC	CASSLGTDSYEQYF
TRBV7-9	.	.	TRBJ1-1	TGTGCCAGCAGCTTATGGCTTAGGAACACTGAAGCTTTCTTT	CASSLWLRNTEAFF
TRBV28	TRBD1	.	TRBJ2-2	TGTGCCAGCAGTTTATTTCAGGGGGCGGTCACCGGGGAGCTGTTTTTT	CASSLFQGAVTGELFF
TRBV5-4	TRBD1	.	TRBJ2-5	TGTGCCAGCACCGGACCGGGACAGGAGGAGACCCAGTACTTC	CASTGPGQEETQYF
TRBV7-2	.	.	TRBJ2-1	TGTGCCAGCAGCTGGGAGAGAGGGAATGAGCAGTTCTTC	CASSWERGNEQFF
TRBV27	.	.	TRBJ1-3	TGTGCCAGTAAGATCCAGGGAGGTGGAAACACCATATATTTT	CASKIQGGGNTIYF
TRBV6-1	TRBD1	.	TRBJ1-2	TGTGCCAGCCGGTGGGACAGGGCTAACTATGGCTACACCTTC	CASRWDRANYGYTF
TRBV11-2	TRBD1	.	TRBJ2-2	TGTGCCAGCAGCCTAGCCGCGGGACAGGGGGTCGCCGGGGAGCTGTTTTTT	CASSLAAGQGVAGELFF
TRBV6-1	TRBD2	.	TRBJ2-2	TGTGCCAGCATTACAAGCGGGGCTAACACCGGGGAGCTGTTTTTT	CASITSGANTGELFF
TRBV27	TRBD2	.	TRBJ2-5	TGTGCCAGCAGTCCCCAAAGCGGGAGCGTTCAAGAGACCCAGTACTTC	CASSPQSGSVQETQYF
TRBV5-6	.	many	TRBJ2-3	TGTGCCAGCAGCTTGTGGGGGGCTAGCACAGATACGCAGTATTTT	CASSLWGASTDTQYF
TRBV6-1	.	many	TRBJ1-1	TGTGCCAGCAGTGAATGGGGTGGAAACACTGAAGCTTTCTTT	CASSEWGGNTEAFF
TRBV19	.	.	TRBJ2-2	TGTGCCAGTAGTAGGAGGGACACCGGGGAGCTGTTTTTT	CASSRRDTGELFF
TRBV6-1	.	.	TRBJ2-5	TGTGCCAGCCGGAGGCAGGAGACCCAGTACTTC	CASRRQETQYF
TRBV7-2	.	.	TRBJ2-3	TGTGCCAGCAGCTTGGACTCTAGCACAGATACGCAGTATTTT	CASSLDSSTDTQYF
TRBV7-3	.	.	TRBJ2-6	TGTGCCAGCAGCCCCCAAGGGGTTGCTGGGGCCAACGTCCTGACTTTC	CASSPQGVAGANVLTF
TRBV5-4	TRBD2	.	TRBJ2-1	TGTGCCAGCAATTTAGGTGCTAGCGGGGGTGGCGGGGAGCAGTTCTTC	CASNLGASGGGGEQFF
TRBV7-8	.	few	TRBJ1-1	TGTGCCAGCAGCCCGGGAGGGAACACTGAAGCTTTCTTT	CASSPGGNTEAFF
TRBV18	TRBD1	once	TRBJ1-1	TGTGCCAGCTCAGAAACAGGGGCCGAAGGGGCTTTCTTT	CASSETGAEGAFF
TRBV4-2	.	few	TRBJ1-1	TGTGCCAGCAGCCAAGGGAGGGCTGAAGCTTTCTTT	CASSQGRAEAFF
TRBV5-1	TRBD1	.	TRBJ2-3	TGCGCCAGCACGTCTCCAGGGGGCGATGGGACAGATACGCAGTATTTT	CASTSPGGDGTDTQYF
TRBV25-1	.	.	TRBJ2-7	TGTGCCAGCAGTGAAGGTGGCCCCACCTCCAGCGAGCAGTACTTC	CASSEGGPTSSEQYF
TRBV29-1	.	.	TRBJ2-5	TGCAGCGTTGTCCAACAGCTGGCGGGGGAGACCCAGTACTTC	CSVVQQLAGETQYF
TRBV6-5	TRBD1	.	TRBJ1-4	TGTGCCAGCAGTTACTCGGGACAGGGGACTAATGAAAAACTGTTTTTT	CASSYSGQGTNEKLFF
TRBV19	.	.	TRBJ1-2	TGTGCCAGTATGGGCAGCCAAGCAGCTAACTATGGCTACACCTTC	CASMGSQAANYGYTF
TRBV28	TRBD1	.	TRBJ2-2	TGTGCCAGCAGTTTACAGGGGGCGTACGGGGAGCTGTTTTTT	CASSLQGAYGELFF
TRBV7-3	.	once	TRBJ2-1	TGTGCCAGCAGCTCGGACTGGGCATACAATGAGCAGTTCTTC	CASSSDWAYNEQFF